These 2 T cell receptor beta chains were all obtained from the same sample, sequenced in a study of CD8 T cells in Susac syndrome. Reverse transcription of roughly 0.45 to 1 ug RNA was performed with random hexamers. TCRdb re-called the immunoSEQ multiplex PCR reads with MiXCR, one entry per CDR3 protein. The sample contains about 150,000 distinct CDR3 sequences, 95% of which appear only once. The sequenced sample consisted of CD4+ T cells from PBMCs. Receptors were obtained from a human donor with Susac syndrome.

This clonotype was picked up one time. The chain joins TRBV18 to TRBJ2-3; D possibly matches TRBD1 or TRBD2 (6 bases each). V shed 3 bases and J shed 3 bases, with 13 bases lying between them. CDR1 and CDR2 (germline): KGHSH, LQKENI. The CDR3 is made up of 15 amino acids. CDR3 residues: CASSPTTRGTDTQYF. In DNA form, the CDR3 reads TGTGCCAGCTCACCTACGACTAGGGGGACAGATACGCAGTATTTT.

The gene calls are TRBV6-2 or TRBV6-3 and TRBJ1-5, with 8 nucleotides matching TRBD1. The V segment lost 5 bases and the J segment 1 base; nucleotides outside the gene matches: 4. Germline V gene lookup returns CDR1 MNHEY and CDR2 SVGEGT. This CDR3 is built from 15 residues. This CDR3 is CASSTTGASNQPQHF. In DNA, the CDR3 is TGTGCCAGCAGTACGACAGGGGCGAGCAATCAGCCCCAGCATTTT.